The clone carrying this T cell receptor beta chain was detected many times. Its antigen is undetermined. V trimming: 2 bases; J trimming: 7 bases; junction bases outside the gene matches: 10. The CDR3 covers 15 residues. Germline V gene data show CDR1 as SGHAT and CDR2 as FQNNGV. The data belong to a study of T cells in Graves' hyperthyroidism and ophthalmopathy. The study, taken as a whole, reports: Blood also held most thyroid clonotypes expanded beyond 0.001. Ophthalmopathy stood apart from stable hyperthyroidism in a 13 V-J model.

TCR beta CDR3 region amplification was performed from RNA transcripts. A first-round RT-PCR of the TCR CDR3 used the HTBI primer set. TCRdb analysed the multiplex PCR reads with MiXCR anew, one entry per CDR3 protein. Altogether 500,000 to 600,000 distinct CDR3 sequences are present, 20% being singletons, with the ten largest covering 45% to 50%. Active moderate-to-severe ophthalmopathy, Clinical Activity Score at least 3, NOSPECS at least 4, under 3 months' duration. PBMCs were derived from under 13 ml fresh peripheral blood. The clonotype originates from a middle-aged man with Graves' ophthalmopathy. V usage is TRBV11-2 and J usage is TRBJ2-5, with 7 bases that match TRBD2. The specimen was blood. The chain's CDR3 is CASSLITTSQGTQYF. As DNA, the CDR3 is TGTGCCAGCAGCTTAATAACGACTAGCCAGGGGACCCAGTACTTC.